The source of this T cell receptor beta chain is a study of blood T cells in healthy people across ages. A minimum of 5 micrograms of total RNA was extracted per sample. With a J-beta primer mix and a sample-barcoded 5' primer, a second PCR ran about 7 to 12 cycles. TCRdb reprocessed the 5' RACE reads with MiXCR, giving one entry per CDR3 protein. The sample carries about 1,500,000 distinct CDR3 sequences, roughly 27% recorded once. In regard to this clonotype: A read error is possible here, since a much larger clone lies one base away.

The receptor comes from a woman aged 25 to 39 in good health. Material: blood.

The CDR3 region is CVTSSQPYEQYF. The CDR3 nucleotides read TGTGTCACCAGCAGCCAACCCTACGAGCAGTACTTC. The chain employs TRBV15 and TRBJ2-7, with no clear D. CDR3 size: 12 residues. Germline V gene sequence: CDR1 LNHNV, CDR2 YYDKDF (reference sequence).